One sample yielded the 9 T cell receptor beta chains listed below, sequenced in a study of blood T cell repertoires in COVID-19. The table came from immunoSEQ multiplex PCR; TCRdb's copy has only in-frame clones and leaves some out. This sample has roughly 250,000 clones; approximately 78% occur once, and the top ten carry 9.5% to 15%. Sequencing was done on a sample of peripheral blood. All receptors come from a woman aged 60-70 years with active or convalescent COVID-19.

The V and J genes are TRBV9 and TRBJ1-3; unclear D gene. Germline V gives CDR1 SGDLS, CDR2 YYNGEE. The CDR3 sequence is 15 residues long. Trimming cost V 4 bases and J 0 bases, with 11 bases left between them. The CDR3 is CASSPARDSGNTIYF. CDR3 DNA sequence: TGTGCCAGCAGCCCAGCGAGGGACTCTGGAAACACCATATATTTT.

The CDR3 DNA reads TGTGCCAGCAGCTTTCAGGCGCCTCATGGCTACACCTTC. This translates into CASSFQAPHGYTF. The rearrangement uses TRBV7-2 and TRBJ1-2, with no clear D. Deletions cut 3 bases from V and 6 bases from J, with 11 bases between. Looked up from germline, CDR1 is SGHTA and CDR2 is FQGNSA. This CDR3 region has 13 residues.

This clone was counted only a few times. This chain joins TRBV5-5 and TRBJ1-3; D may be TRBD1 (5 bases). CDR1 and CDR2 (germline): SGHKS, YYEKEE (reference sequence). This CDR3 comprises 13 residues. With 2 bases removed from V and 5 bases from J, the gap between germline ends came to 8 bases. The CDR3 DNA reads TGTGCCAGCAGCTTCCAGGGAAGAAACACCATATATTTT. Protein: CASSFQGRNTIYF. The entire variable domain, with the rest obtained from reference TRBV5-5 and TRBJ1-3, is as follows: DAGVTQSPTHLIKTRGQQVTLRCSPISGHKSVSWYQQVLGQGPQFIFQYYEKEERGRGNFPDRFSARQFPNYSSELNVNALLLGDSALYLCASSFQGRNTIYFGEGSWLTVV.

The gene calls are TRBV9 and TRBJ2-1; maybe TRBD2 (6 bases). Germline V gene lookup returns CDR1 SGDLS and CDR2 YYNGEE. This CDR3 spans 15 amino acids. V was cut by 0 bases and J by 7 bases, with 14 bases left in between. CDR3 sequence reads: CASSVAGETRNEQFF. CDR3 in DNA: TGTGCCAGCAGCGTAGCGGGGGAGACTCGGAATGAGCAGTTCTTC.

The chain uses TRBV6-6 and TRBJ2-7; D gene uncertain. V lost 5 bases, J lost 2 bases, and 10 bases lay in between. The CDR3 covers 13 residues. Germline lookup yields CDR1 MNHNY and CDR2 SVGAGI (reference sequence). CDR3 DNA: TGTGCCAGCAGTCTCCCGCGCCCCTACGAGCAGTACTTC. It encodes CASSLPRPYEQYF.

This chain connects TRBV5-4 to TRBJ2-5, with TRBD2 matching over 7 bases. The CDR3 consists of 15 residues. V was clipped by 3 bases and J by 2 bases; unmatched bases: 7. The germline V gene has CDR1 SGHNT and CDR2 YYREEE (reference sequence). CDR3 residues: CASSSRASGQETQYF. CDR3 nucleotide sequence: TGTGCCAGCAGCTCCCGGGCTAGCGGTCAAGAGACCCAGTACTTC. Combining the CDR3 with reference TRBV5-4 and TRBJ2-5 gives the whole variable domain ETGVTQSPTHLIKTRGQQVTLRCSSQSGHNTVSWYQQALGQGPQFIFQYYREEENGRGNFPPRFSGLQFPNYSSELNVNALELDDSALYLCASSSRASGQETQYFGPGTRLLVL.

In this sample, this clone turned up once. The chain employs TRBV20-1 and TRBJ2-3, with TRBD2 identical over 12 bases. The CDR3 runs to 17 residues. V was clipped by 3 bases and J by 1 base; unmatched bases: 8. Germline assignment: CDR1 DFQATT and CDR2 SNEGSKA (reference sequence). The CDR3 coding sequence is TGCAGTGCTAGTCCATCTAGCGGGGGGGCTGGCACAGATACGCAGTATTTT. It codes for CSASPSSGGAGTDTQYF.

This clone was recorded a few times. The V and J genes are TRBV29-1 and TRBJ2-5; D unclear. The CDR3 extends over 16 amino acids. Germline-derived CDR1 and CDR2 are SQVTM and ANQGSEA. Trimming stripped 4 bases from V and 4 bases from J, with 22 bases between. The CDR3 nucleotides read TGCAGCGTTGTGCGCGGTCCCGAGGCTCAAGGAGAGACCCAGTACTTC. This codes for CSVVRGPEAQGETQYF.

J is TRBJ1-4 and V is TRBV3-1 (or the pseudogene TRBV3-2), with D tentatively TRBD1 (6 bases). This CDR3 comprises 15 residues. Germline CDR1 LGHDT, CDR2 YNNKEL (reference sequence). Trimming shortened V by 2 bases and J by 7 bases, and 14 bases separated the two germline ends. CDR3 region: CASSQPTGLTEKLFF. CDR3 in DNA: TGTGCCAGCAGCCAACCGACAGGCCTCACTGAAAAACTGTTTTTT.